This is a list of T cell receptor beta chains from one sample in a study of radiotherapy plus CTLA-4 blockade in lung cancer. Sequenced by immunoSEQ multiplex PCR; TCRdb stores in-frame clones only, minus some. The profile shows 78,000 or so clones, about 87% of them singletons. Sample: peripheral blood, taken from a patient treated with radiotherapy plus ipilimumab. The receptors shown here come from a human donor with non-small cell lung cancer who had stable disease on radiotherapy plus ipilimumab. Each CDR3 is given with its conserved first and last residue.

TRBV19	TRBJ2-1	15	CASRGTGSSYNEQFF
TRBV28	TRBJ2-6	14	CASRTGGGTNVLTF
TRBV5-1	TRBJ1-2	13	CASSGQGATGYTF
TRBV6-5	TRBJ2-3	15	CASSAQAGAADTQYF
TRBV6-4	TRBJ1-2	13	CASSTSLGDGYTF
TRBV5-4	TRBJ2-2	15	CASSTLAGAAGELFF
TRBV6-5	TRBJ1-5	14	CASSETGGYQPQHF
TRBV21-1	TRBJ2-7	16	CASSKMAALSSYEQYF
TRBV6-5	-	14	CASSNRGYGNEQFF
TRBV27	TRBJ2-1	19	CASSSRGTASSGSYNEQFF
TRBV6-5	TRBJ1-6	14	CATPRTGDNSPLHF
TRBV7-2	TRBJ2-3	15	CASSVTSGGTDTQYF
TRBV2	TRBJ1-6	13	CATAGTENSPLHF
TRBV7-9	TRBJ1-5	15	CASSHGTGEGQPQHF
TRBV11-2	TRBJ1-5	14	CASSLAGTNQPQHF
TRBV6-1	TRBJ2-2	15	CASKVWGINTGELFF
TRBV14	TRBJ1-2	17	CASSQVGTANFNYGYTF
TRBV14	TRBJ2-7	14	CASSQGSANYEQYF
TRBV5-1	TRBJ2-7	15	CASSLLTDLSYEQYF
TRBV6-4	TRBJ2-1	15	CASSAETSGYNEQFF